Listed below are T cell receptor beta chains from one sample, sequenced in a study of CD8+ T cells in alopecia areata. Produced via immunoSEQ multiplex PCR; TCRdb's table is partial and in-frame only. The table has about 150,000 clones, nearly 55% seen once. This specimen consisted of CD8+ T cells sorted from blood, obtained at week 4, from a patient treated with tofacitinib. These receptors were collected from a human donor with alopecia areata. The CDR3 runs from the conserved cysteine through the conserved F or W. A D gene is named only where the DNA matches it firmly. Size tells how often a clone was seen (once, few, many) or the class of an expanded clone, and some rows leave it out.

D: TRBD1
V: TRBV7-9
J: TRBJ2-1
size: few
DNA: TGTGCCAGCAGCTTAGCGTACAGGGGAAATCAGGTCAATGAGCAGTTCTTC
CDR3: CASSLAYRGNQVNEQFF

D: .
V: TRBV29-1
J: TRBJ1-1
size: .
DNA: TGCAGCTCCGAAAAGGACGGTCTTACTGAAGCTTTCTTT
CDR3: CSSEKDGLTEAFF

D: .
V: TRBV7-9
J: TRBJ1-5
size: .
DNA: TGTGCCAGCAGCTTAACGGGTCAGCCCCAGCATTTT
CDR3: CASSLTGQPQHF

D: .
V: TRBV5-1
J: TRBJ2-3
size: few
DNA: TGCGCCAGCAGCTTGGAACGAGCTAACACAGATACGCAGTATTTT
CDR3: CASSLERANTDTQYF

D: TRBD1
V: TRBV9
J: TRBJ2-1
size: few
DNA: TGTGCCAGCAGCAAACGGACAGGGGTGGAGAATGAGCAGTTCTTC
CDR3: CASSKRTGVENEQFF

D: .
V: TRBV5-1
J: TRBJ2-3
size: .
DNA: TGCGCCAGCAGTTTGGGCCTCACAGATACGCAGTATTTT
CDR3: CASSLGLTDTQYF

D: .
V: TRBV4-1
J: TRBJ2-1
size: .
DNA: TGCGCCAGCAGCACTTACAATGAGCAGTTCTTC
CDR3: CASSTYNEQFF

D: TRBD1
V: TRBV4-1
J: TRBJ2-5
size: .
DNA: TGCGCCAGCAGCCTCCGGGACAGGGCCCAAGAGACCCAGTACTTC
CDR3: CASSLRDRAQETQYF

D: .
V: TRBV6-5
J: TRBJ1-1
size: few
DNA: TGTGCCAGCAGCCAAGGGGCCTATGAAGCTTTCTTT
CDR3: CASSQGAYEAFF

D: .
V: TRBV6-5
J: TRBJ2-2
size: .
DNA: TGTGCCAGCAGTTACTCCGGGTCTAACACCGGGGAGCTGTTTTTT
CDR3: CASSYSGSNTGELFF

D: TRBD1
V: TRBV14
J: TRBJ2-1
size: few
DNA: TGTGCCAGCAGCCAATTAAGGGGGCCCACGTCCCTGCAGTTCTTC
CDR3: CASSQLRGPTSLQFF

D: .
V: TRBV7-8
J: TRBJ2-5
size: .
DNA: TGTGCCAGCAGCCCAGGGACACGTGGGGAGACCCAGTACTTC
CDR3: CASSPGTRGETQYF

D: .
V: TRBV29-1
J: TRBJ2-7
size: few
DNA: TGCAGCGTTGCAACAGAATCCTACGAGCAGTACTTC
CDR3: CSVATESYEQYF

D: .
V: TRBV18
J: TRBJ1-1
size: few
DNA: TGTGCCAGCTCACTTCCCTCGGCGGGTGAAGCTTTCTTT
CDR3: CASSLPSAGEAFF

D: TRBD1
V: TRBV30
J: TRBJ2-2
size: .
DNA: TGTGCCTGGGAGCGCCGGGACAGGGCCACCGGGGAGCTGTTTTTT
CDR3: CAWERRDRATGELFF

D: TRBD1
V: TRBV7-2
J: TRBJ2-7
size: few
DNA: TGTGCCAGCAGCTTAGAGGGGGACAGGGGATATGAGCAGTACTTC
CDR3: CASSLEGDRGYEQYF

D: .
V: TRBV6-6
J: TRBJ2-5
size: .
DNA: TGTGCCAGCCCAGGCGGGGGCTTCCAAGAGACCCAGTACTTC
CDR3: CASPGGGFQETQYF

D: TRBD1
V: TRBV7-9
J: TRBJ1-2
size: few
DNA: TGTGCCAGCAGCCCAGGGACAGGGGCTAACTATGGCTACACCTTC
CDR3: CASSPGTGANYGYTF

D: .
V: TRBV5-6
J: TRBJ1-6
size: once
DNA: TGTGCCAGCAGCTTGGAAGGGAGGGATTATAATTCACCCCTCCACTTT
CDR3: CASSLEGRDYNSPLHF

D: .
V: TRBV27
J: TRBJ2-5
size: .
DNA: TGTGCCAGCAGTTTGGGCGGTGAAGAGACCCAGTACTTC
CDR3: CASSLGGEETQYF

D: .
V: TRBV5-1
J: TRBJ2-7
size: .
DNA: TGCGCCAGCAGAACGGACAGCCCCTACGAGCAGTACTTC
CDR3: CASRTDSPYEQYF

D: .
V: TRBV5-6
J: TRBJ2-7
size: .
DNA: TGTGCCAGCAGCCGGGACGGCTCCTACGAGCAGTACTTC
CDR3: CASSRDGSYEQYF

D: .
V: TRBV10-3
J: TRBJ1-1
size: few
DNA: TGTGCCATCAGTGAAGGGGGTTGGAACACTGAAGCTTTCTTT
CDR3: CAISEGGWNTEAFF

D: TRBD1
V: TRBV4-3
J: TRBJ2-1
size: .
DNA: TGCGCCAGCAGCCAAGGGACAGGCCTATACAATGAGCAGTTCTTC
CDR3: CASSQGTGLYNEQFF

D: .
V: TRBV6-5
J: TRBJ1-1
size: .
DNA: TGTGCCAGCAGTTTGGCGGGAGCTGAAGCTTTCTTT
CDR3: CASSLAGAEAFF

D: .
V: TRBV5-1
J: TRBJ2-2
size: many
DNA: TGCGCCTCGGGCACGTTTGCGAACACCGGGGAGCTGTTTTTT
CDR3: CASGTFANTGELFF

D: TRBD1
V: TRBV11-2
J: TRBJ1-1
size: few
DNA: TGTGCCAGCAGCTTAGATGGACAGGGGACTGAAGCTTTCTTT
CDR3: CASSLDGQGTEAFF

D: .
V: TRBV29-1
J: TRBJ1-2
size: .
DNA: TGCAGCGTTGGCAAGGACGGCCCCTATGGCTACACCTTC
CDR3: CSVGKDGPYGYTF

D: .
V: TRBV27
J: TRBJ1-4
size: .
DNA: TGTGCCAGCAGCTTCCCGCGCGGGAAACTGTTTTTT
CDR3: CASSFPRGKLFF

D: .
V: TRBV27
J: TRBJ2-7
size: .
DNA: TGTGCCAGCAGTCCGACTGCGCCCAGCCACGAGCAGTACTTC
CDR3: CASSPTAPSHEQYF

D: TRBD2
V: TRBV6-6
J: TRBJ2-7
size: once
DNA: TGTGCCAGCTCGCCGGGAGGACCCTACGAGCAGTACTTC
CDR3: CASSPGGPYEQYF

D: TRBD2
V: TRBV9
J: TRBJ2-3
size: .
DNA: TGTGCCAGCAGCGAGGGAGCGGGGGGGCTAACAGATACGCAGTATTTT
CDR3: CASSEGAGGLTDTQYF

D: .
V: TRBV30
J: TRBJ1-5
size: .
DNA: TGTGCCTGGAGTCTGGGGGATCAGCCCCAGCATTTT
CDR3: CAWSLGDQPQHF

D: .
V: TRBV5-6
J: TRBJ1-1
size: few
DNA: TGTGCCAGCAGCTTTACCGGGACTCGGTTTGAAGCTTTCTTT
CDR3: CASSFTGTRFEAFF

D: .
V: TRBV7-3
J: TRBJ2-7
size: .
DNA: TGTGCCAGCAGCTTATATGCGTCTGGCTACGAGCAGTACTTC
CDR3: CASSLYASGYEQYF

D: .
V: TRBV5-1
J: TRBJ2-2
size: .
DNA: TGCGCCAGCTCCCCACAACCCCGGGGAGTCCAGAACACCGGGGAGCTGTTTTTT
CDR3: CASSPQPRGVQNTGELFF

D: .
V: TRBV30
J: TRBJ2-2
size: few
DNA: TGTGCCTGGATCCCAGAAAACACCGGGGAGCTGTTTTTT
CDR3: CAWIPENTGELFF

D: .
V: TRBV10-3
J: TRBJ2-7
size: .
DNA: TGTGCCATCAGTGACGCCGGGACATCCTACGAGCAGTACTTC
CDR3: CAISDAGTSYEQYF

D: .
V: TRBV7-2
J: TRBJ2-2
size: .
DNA: TGTGCCAGCAGCTTATGGGAATGGGGCGACACCGGGGAGCTGTTTTTT
CDR3: CASSLWEWGDTGELFF

D: .
V: TRBV6-6
J: TRBJ1-3
size: few
DNA: TGTGCCAGCAGGAGCCCCACCGAGGCCTCTGGAAACACCATATATTTT
CDR3: CASRSPTEASGNTIYF

D: .
V: TRBV29-1
J: TRBJ1-1
size: .
DNA: TGCAGCGCCCGTCTACAGGGAATCCGCACTGAAGCTTTCTTT
CDR3: CSARLQGIRTEAFF

D: .
V: TRBV11-3
J: TRBJ2-2
size: .
DNA: TGTGCCAGCAGCTTATATGAGACCGGGGAGCTGTTTTTT
CDR3: CASSLYETGELFF

D: .
V: TRBV27
J: TRBJ1-2
size: .
DNA: TGTGCCAGCACCCACTGGGGGGGCGGGGACTATGGCTACACCTTC
CDR3: CASTHWGGGDYGYTF

D: .
V: TRBV4-3
J: TRBJ2-1
size: .
DNA: TGCGCCAGCAGCCAAGACCTGGGGCGGGATGAGCAGTTCTTC
CDR3: CASSQDLGRDEQFF

D: .
V: TRBV9
J: TRBJ2-1
size: .
DNA: TGTGCCAGCAGCGTCCGGGACGGCACTCGCAATGAGCAGTTCTTC
CDR3: CASSVRDGTRNEQFF

D: .
V: TRBV5-6
J: TRBJ2-5
size: .
DNA: TGTGCCAGCAGCCCGAGGGGGTCACAAGAGACCCAGTACTTC
CDR3: CASSPRGSQETQYF

D: TRBD2
V: TRBV4-3
J: TRBJ2-7
size: .
DNA: TGCGCCAGCAGCCGAACATTAGCGGGGGTGTACGAGCAGTACTTC
CDR3: CASSRTLAGVYEQYF

D: .
V: TRBV12-5
J: TRBJ1-5
size: .
DNA: TGTGCTAGTGGTTTGGCAGAACCAGGGGATCAGCCCCAGCATTTT
CDR3: CASGLAEPGDQPQHF

D: .
V: TRBV7-2
J: TRBJ1-5
size: .
DNA: TGTGCCAGCAGCTGGGACGGAGATAGCAATCAGCCCCAGCATTTT
CDR3: CASSWDGDSNQPQHF